The 28 T cell receptor beta chains listed next were all sequenced from one sample in a study of PD-L1 blockade in urothelial cancer. Only in-frame clones appear in the TCRdb table, and some are missing; sequencing was by immunoSEQ multiplex PCR. The data show under 20,000 clones, approximately 80% seen once. Regarding time point: peripheral blood 6 weeks after treatment start. Sequenced here: PBMCs, sampled around atezolizumab (anti-PD-L1) treatment. Receptor source: a man in his forties or fifties with urothelial cancer.

V is TRBV11-3 and J is TRBJ2-2; the match to TRBD2 covers 8 bases. Germline CDR1 SGHNT, CDR2 YENEEA. Trimming took 5 bases from V and 1 from J; bases not matched to a gene: 3. The CDR3 has 15 residues. DNA of the CDR3: TGTGCCAGCAGCCTTAGCGGGGTGAACACCGGGGAGCTGTTTTTT. Translating it yields CASSLSGVNTGELFF.

The table lists this clone with a few counts. The chain has TRBV9 and TRBJ2-1, with D unclear. The CDR3 is 15 residues long. V was pared by 0 bases and J by 2 bases, with 9 bases between. Germline V lookup: CDR1 SGDLS, CDR2 YYNGEE. The CDR3 DNA follows: TGTGCCAGCAGCGTAGCCAGTGTTACCTACAATGAGCAGTTCTTC. It codes for CASSVASVTYNEQFF.

The chain uses TRBV4-1 and TRBJ2-2, with D tentatively TRBD2 (5 bases). Germline loops: CDR1 MGHRA, CDR2 YSYEKL. Trimming stripped 1 base from V and 3 bases from J, with 12 bases between. The CDR3 sequence is 16 residues long. The CDR3 region has the DNA TGCGCCAGCAGCCAAGTACCCTCCGGGGACACCGGGGAGCTGTTTTTT. Protein sequence: CASSQVPSGDTGELFF.

This clone was recorded once. The V and J genes are TRBV6-1 and TRBJ1-4, with TRBD1 matching 8 bases. The V gene's germline CDR1 is MNHNS and CDR2 SASEGT. With V trimmed by 4 bases and J by 3 bases, 4 bases remained unmatched. The CDR3 length is 15 residues. The CDR3 nucleotides read TGTGCCAGCAGTGCCGGGACAGGCGCTAATGAAAAACTGTTTTTT. Its translation is CASSAGTGANEKLFF.

The CDR3 region has the DNA TGTGCCAGCAGCTTAGTGTCGACTACCTACAATGAGCAGTTCTTC. Translating it yields CASSLVSTTYNEQFF. V gene TRBV7-8 combines with J gene TRBJ2-1, with D possibly matching TRBD2 (5 bases). Trimming took off 1 base at V and 2 bases at J, with 9 bases between the two ends. CDR1 is SGHVS, CDR2 FQNEAQ, per germline. The CDR3 consists of 15 residues.

The rearrangement links TRBV7-2 to TRBJ1-4; possibly TRBD1 for D (6 bases). Looked up from germline, CDR1 is SGHTA and CDR2 is FQGNSA. V was shortened by 1 base and J by 7 bases, with 13 bases between the two germline ends. The CDR3 has 15 residues. The CDR3 bases are TGTGCCAGCAGCTTAGGTACCCGAGGGGGTGAAAAACTGTTTTTT. Its translation is CASSLGTRGGEKLFF.

V and J are TRBV7-8 and TRBJ2-2; the D gene is possibly TRBD1 (5 bases). Germline CDR1 and CDR2: SGHVS and FQNEAQ. Trimming took 5 bases from V and 10 from J, leaving 17 bases between them. The CDR3 sequence is 14 residues long. DNA for the CDR3: TGTGCCAGCAGCCCCTACAGGTCAAGCGCGGAGCTGTTTTTT. This translates into CASSPYRSSAELFF.

V gene TRBV18 combines with J gene TRBJ1-5; TRBD1 might be the D (6 bases). This CDR3 has 18 amino acids. The germline gives CDR1 KGHSH, CDR2 LQKENI. Trimming left V 2 bases short and J 2 bases short, with 19 bases between. In DNA, the CDR3 is TGTGCCAGCTCACCAGGGATCACCGGGACAATGGGCAATCAGCCCCAGCATTTT. Translated, it gives CASSPGITGTMGNQPQHF.

This sequence joins TRBV18 and TRBJ2-3; 8 bases align to TRBD1. The germline gives CDR1 KGHSH, CDR2 LQKENI. The CDR3 contains 14 residues. J lost 5 bases, V lost 3 bases, and 4 bases had no gene match. CDR3 nucleotide sequence: TGTGCCAGCTCACCGGACAGGGAGGTAGATACGCAGTATTTT. Residues: CASSPDREVDTQYF.

This clone was recorded only once. The chain is built from TRBV5-1 and TRBJ2-7; 13 bases are shared with TRBD2. The junction had 4 bases not matched to a gene; V was cut back by 4 bases and J by 0 bases. The CDR3 is made up of 16 amino acids. The germline V gene has CDR1 SGHRS and CDR2 YFSETQ. In DNA form, the CDR3 reads TGCGCCAGCAGCCGTGGGACTAGCGGGAACTCCTACGAGCAGTACTTC. Its protein is CASSRGTSGNSYEQYF.

Turning to this clone: An end of the junction differs from the germline gene, which may be a read error. The V gene is TRBV29-1, the J gene TRBJ1-4; D is perhaps TRBD1 (5 bases). CDR1 and CDR2 (germline): SQVTM, ANQGSEA. This CDR3 contains 12 residues. CDR3 sequence (DNA): TGCACCGTTGCCCCGGGGGGTGAAAAACTGTTTTTT. Protein sequence: CTVAPGGEKLFF.

The gene calls are TRBV10-3 and TRBJ1-1, with a tentative D call TRBD1 (6 bases). Germline assignment: CDR1 ENHRY and CDR2 SYGVKD. The CDR3 is made up of 14 amino acids. V was shortened by 2 bases and J by 1 base, with 8 bases between the two germline ends. The CDR3 sequence: CAISERGQNTEAFF. The CDR3 DNA sequence: TGTGCCATCAGTGAGAGGGGACAGAACACTGAAGCTTTCTTT.

The chain uses TRBV11-2 and TRBJ1-2; 10 bases are shared with TRBD1. The ends lost 4 bases at V and 4 bases at J; junction bases unmatched: 12. CDR3 length: 17 residues. Germline V gene sequence: CDR1 SGHAT, CDR2 FQNNGV. The CDR3 DNA is TGTGCCAGCAGCTCCTTACCCGGGACAGGGGACGGCTATGGCTACACCTTC. Translating it yields CASSSLPGTGDGYGYTF. Combining the CDR3 with reference TRBV11-2 and TRBJ1-2 gives the whole variable domain EAGVAQSPRYKIIEKRQSVAFWCNPISGHATLYWYQQILGQGPKLLIQFQNNGVVDDSQLPKDRFSAERLKGVDSTLKIQPAKLEDSAVYLCASSSLPGTGDGYGYTFGSGTRLTVV.

The chain combines TRBV21-1 with TRBJ2-5; the table calls TRBD1, which could not be checked here. TRBV21-1 is a known pseudogene. CDR3 length: 18 amino acids. In nucleotides, the CDR3 is TGTGCCAGCAGCAAAGATCCCCCCTGGCAGGGCGGACAAGAGACCCAGTACTTC. This translates into CASSKDPPWQGGQETQYF.

This chain joins TRBV28 and TRBJ2-7; D remains unclear. Germline lookup yields CDR1 MDHEN and CDR2 SYDVKM. V lost 5 bases and J 0 bases, leaving 8 bases between the germline ends. The CDR3 extends over 13 amino acids. CDR3 nucleotide sequence: TGTGCCAGCAGTACGACACCCTCCTACGAGCAGTACTTC. Protein sequence: CASSTTPSYEQYF.

The chain has TRBV18 and TRBJ1-2; the D is unclear. The CDR3 is 14 amino acids. The V gene lost 2 bases and the J gene lost 3 bases, with 10 bases spanning the gap. Germline values: CDR1 KGHSH, CDR2 LQKENI. CDR3 loop: CASSPIAEYYGYTF. The CDR3 coding sequence is TGTGCCAGCTCACCAATCGCGGAGTACTATGGCTACACCTTC.

The chain is built from TRBV6-5 and TRBJ1-1; TRBD1 is a possible D gene (6 bases). V gave up 0 bases and J gave up 5 bases, with 16 bases separating them. The CDR3 totals 16 residues. CDR1 and CDR2 (germline): MNHEY, SVGAGI. CDR3 nucleotide sequence: TGTGCCAGCAGTTACTCGGAGAAGGACAGAAGAACTGAAGCTTTCTTT. Protein: CASSYSEKDRRTEAFF.

The V gene is TRBV2, the J gene TRBJ1-1, with TRBD1 as a possible D gene (5 bases). The V end lost 6 bases, the J end lost 0 bases, and 8 bases lay between the germline ends. Germline-derived CDR1 and CDR2 are SNHLY and FYNNEI. CDR3 length: 13 amino acids. CDR3 region: CASRGRMNTEAFF. The CDR3 nucleotides read TGTGCCAGCAGGGGGCGGATGAACACTGAAGCTTTCTTT.

The genes are TRBV27 and TRBJ2-2; 9 bases line up with TRBD1. The CDR3 has 17 residues. J gave up 1 base and V 2 bases, and 5 bases lay outside the gene matches. Per germline, CDR1 MNHEY and CDR2 SMNVEV (reference sequence). In DNA, the CDR3 is TGTGCCAGCAGTTTAATGGGGGGACAGGGGAACACCGGGGAGCTGTTTTTT. Its translation is CASSLMGGQGNTGELFF.

This clone appeared a few times. J is TRBJ1-1 and V is TRBV5-1; 7 bases line up with TRBD1. Germline trimming cut 4 bases from V and 4 bases from J; bases unmatched to any gene: 10. Germline V gives CDR1 SGHRS, CDR2 YFSETQ. The CDR3 sequence is 15 residues long. The DNA for the CDR3 is TGCGCCAGCAGCCCCCGTTGGCAGGGGGGCACTGAAGCTTTCTTT. Amino acid sequence: CASSPRWQGGTEAFF.

The chain has TRBV27 and TRBJ2-5, with a weak D call TRBD1 (6 bases). Germline CDR1 is MNHEY and CDR2 is SMNVEV (reference sequence). This CDR3 contains 15 residues. The ends were cut back, 4 bases at V and 4 bases at J, with 16 bases in the middle. This CDR3 is CASSSQSGAGETQYF. CDR3 nucleotides: TGTGCCAGCAGTTCACAGTCAGGGGCCGGAGAGACCCAGTACTTC.

The V gene is TRBV7-9, the J gene TRBJ2-7; D might be TRBD1 (6 bases). The CDR3 contains 12 residues. The germline gives CDR1 SEHNR, CDR2 FQNEAQ (reference sequence). Trimming removed 5 bases at V and 5 bases at J, with 10 bases between. CDR3 DNA sequence: TGTGCCAGCAGCCTCACAGGGAACGAGCAGTACTTC. It translates to CASSLTGNEQYF.

The V and J genes are TRBV14 and TRBJ1-2, with D possibly TRBD1 on 6 matching bases. The V end was cut by 4 bases, the J end by 9 bases, with 24 bases between. The CDR3 consists of 16 residues. Germline V gene lookup returns CDR1 SGHDN and CDR2 FVKESK. Here the CDR3 reads CASSRTFEGERWSYTF. The CDR3 nucleotides are TGTGCCAGCAGCCGAACTTTCGAGGGGGAAAGGTGGAGCTACACCTTC.

The V gene is TRBV2, the J gene TRBJ2-7; no clear D gene. The CDR3 runs 11 residues. CDR1 is SNHLY and CDR2 is FYNNEI in the germline V gene. Trimming left V 4 bases short and J 6 bases short, with 7 bases between. This chain's CDR3 is CASSAHSEQYF. The CDR3 DNA reads TGTGCCAGCAGTGCACACAGCGAGCAGTACTTC.

This chain's CDR3 is CASRPTGDSNQPQHF. Written as DNA, the CDR3 is TGTGCCAGCAGACCCACAGGGGATAGCAATCAGCCCCAGCATTTT. The chain is built from TRBV6-5 and TRBJ1-5, with TRBD1 matching over 7 bases. V was pared by 6 bases and J by 0 bases, with 5 bases of the junction left unmatched. CDR1 is MNHEY and CDR2 is SVGAGI in the germline V gene. This CDR3 region has 15 residues.

This clone was observed a few times. The gene calls are TRBV10-1 and TRBJ2-7; a weak D match, TRBD2 (6 bases). This CDR3 has 14 amino acids. The ends were cut back, 2 bases at V and 2 bases at J, with 10 bases in the middle. Germline V lookup: CDR1 WNHNN, CDR2 SYGVQD (reference sequence). The DNA of the CDR3 is TGCGCCAGCAGTGAGCGGACTAAACCCTACGAGCAGTACTTC. As protein: CASSERTKPYEQYF.

This clone was observed a single time. The V gene is TRBV7-9, the J gene TRBJ2-7; the D gene is possibly TRBD2 (6 bases). Trimming removed 6 bases at V and 2 bases at J, with 11 bases between. In germline, CDR1 is SEHNR, CDR2 FQNEAQ (reference sequence). This CDR3 has 13 residues. As DNA, the CDR3 is TGTGCCAGCAGAGAGGGACTTGCCTACGAGCAGTACTTC. It translates to CASREGLAYEQYF.

The rearrangement uses TRBV30 and TRBJ1-5; D remains unclear. V was clipped by 0 bases and J by 6 bases, with 9 bases between them. CDR3 size: 13 residues. Germline CDR1 and CDR2: GTSNPN and SVGIG (reference sequence). CDR3 residues: CAWSVQGGQPQHF. CDR3 sequence (DNA): TGTGCCTGGAGTGTACAAGGCGGTCAGCCCCAGCATTTT.